This is a list of T cell receptor beta chains from one sample in a study of blood T cell repertoires in COVID-19. Clones were sequenced by immunoSEQ multiplex PCR, and TCRdb holds only the in-frame ones, with some missing. The sample includes 110,000 or so clones, 90% of them seen just once. The sequenced material came from peripheral blood. The receptors originated from a woman between 45 and 65 years old with acute or convalescent COVID-19. CDR3s include the opening cysteine and the closing phenylalanine or tryptophan.

CDR3 length: 16
V gene: TRBV11-2
J gene: TRBJ1-3
CDR3 protein: CASSLDRPGAGNTIYF

CDR3 length: 15
V gene: TRBV7-2
J gene: TRBJ2-7
CDR3 protein: CASSLVGQTSYEQYF

CDR3 length: 13
V gene: TRBV19
J gene: TRBJ2-4
CDR3 protein: CASSILGTYIQYF

CDR3 length: 14
V gene: TRBV28
J gene: TRBJ2-3
CDR3 protein: CASTRTSGTDTQYF

CDR3 length: 14
V gene: TRBV9
J gene: TRBJ2-1
CDR3 protein: CASSGAGLLYEQFF

CDR3 length: 15
V gene: TRBV2
J gene: TRBJ2-3
CDR3 protein: CASSELGQGTDTQYF

CDR3 length: 18
V gene: TRBV28
J gene: TRBJ2-1
CDR3 protein: CASSWTSGRSGYYNEQFF

CDR3 length: 16
V gene: TRBV28
J gene: TRBJ2-3
CDR3 protein: CASRPTSLGSTDTQYF

CDR3 length: 13
V gene: TRBV7-2
J gene: TRBJ2-7
CDR3 protein: CASSSRTVYEQYF

CDR3 length: 13
V gene: TRBV29-1
J gene: TRBJ1-2
CDR3 protein: CSVEDQEVYGYTF

CDR3 length: 14
V gene: TRBV7-2
J gene: TRBJ2-7
CDR3 protein: CASSFDRGPFEQYF

CDR3 length: 12
V gene: TRBV6-5
J gene: TRBJ2-5
CDR3 protein: CAPGTGAETQYF

CDR3 length: 14
V gene: TRBV19
J gene: TRBJ1-5
CDR3 protein: CASIDSPADQPQHF

CDR3 length: 13
V gene: TRBV9
J gene: TRBJ1-1
CDR3 protein: CASSGTVNTEAFF

CDR3 length: 13
V gene: TRBV29-1
J gene: TRBJ1-5
CDR3 protein: CSVATGGSQPQHF

CDR3 length: 16
V gene: TRBV7-2
J gene: TRBJ1-2
CDR3 protein: CASSLAPTGGGVSYTF

CDR3 length: 13
V gene: TRBV14
J gene: TRBJ1-1
CDR3 protein: CASSFGRGTEAFF

CDR3 length: 14
V gene: TRBV18
J gene: TRBJ1-6
CDR3 protein: CASSSSTPGSPLHF

CDR3 length: 13
V gene: TRBV7-9
J gene: TRBJ2-1
CDR3 protein: CASSLALEGEQFF

CDR3 length: 14
V gene: TRBV5-1
J gene: TRBJ1-6
CDR3 protein: CASRPRESLSPLHF

CDR3 length: 14
V gene: TRBV27
J gene: TRBJ2-2
CDR3 protein: CASTWTGGNGELFF

CDR3 length: 15
V gene: TRBV6-4
J gene: TRBJ2-1
CDR3 protein: CASSPRTSGRNEQFF

CDR3 length: 14
V gene: TRBV29-1
J gene: TRBJ2-3
CDR3 protein: CSGDSGRGTDTQYF

CDR3 length: 16
V gene: TRBV7-6
J gene: TRBJ1-1
CDR3 protein: CASSLDSLRDRTEAFF

CDR3 length: 14
V gene: TRBV4-1
J gene: TRBJ1-5
CDR3 protein: CASSLDTVAQPQHF

CDR3 length: 16
V gene: TRBV7-3
J gene: TRBJ2-1
CDR3 protein: CASGSLQLADSNEQFF

CDR3 length: 13
V gene: TRBV3-1/TRBV3-2
J gene: TRBJ1-1
CDR3 protein: CASSQEQNTEAFF

CDR3 length: 19
V gene: TRBV19
J gene: TRBJ2-2
CDR3 protein: CASRNPPGLANTNTGELFF

CDR3 length: 18
V gene: TRBV6-2/TRBV6-3
J gene: TRBJ2-5
CDR3 protein: CASSYSGKVSGGGETQYF

CDR3 length: 15
V gene: TRBV24-1
J gene: TRBJ2-1
CDR3 protein: CATSDLRDSYNEQFF

CDR3 length: 13
V gene: TRBV12-3/TRBV12-4
J gene: TRBJ2-2
CDR3 protein: CASSPPIKRELFF

CDR3 length: 14
V gene: TRBV3-1/TRBV3-2
J gene: TRBJ1-2
CDR3 protein: CASSQAGQLYGYTF

CDR3 length: 14
V gene: TRBV28
J gene: TRBJ2-7
CDR3 protein: CAVKRSGRSYEQYF

CDR3 length: 12
V gene: TRBV11-2
J gene: TRBJ1-2
CDR3 protein: CASSLDGIGYTF

CDR3 length: 16
V gene: TRBV9
J gene: TRBJ1-1
CDR3 protein: CASSGRGGSMNTEAFF

CDR3 length: 15
V gene: TRBV19
J gene: TRBJ1-2
CDR3 protein: CASSLTQGVGYGYTF